This T cell receptor (beta chain) was sequenced during a study of cytomegalovirus exposure and HLA in healthy donors. At the level of the study: Some 85 million unique TCRs from HLA-typed donors were held in an early data release.

For this clone: The antigen is unknown.

The V end lost 6 bases, the J end lost 3 bases, and 14 bases lay between the germline ends. The CDR3 totals 15 residues. Germline CDR1 MNHNS, CDR2 SASEGT. The study ran its PCR with 60 Vbeta and 13 Jbeta primers. Some clones are missing from TCRdb's copy, which holds only in-frame ones; the method was immunoSEQ multiplex PCR. The data show under 150,000 clones, around 78% seen once. Study-level findings and limits: Testing in vitro showed a few CMV-associated chains specific for CMV antigens.

The sequenced sample was PBMCs. J is TRBJ1-4 and V is TRBV6-1; D possibly corresponds to TRBD1 (6 bases). This receptor was identified in a woman in her 30s in good health and CMV-seropositive. The chain's CDR3 is CASRATGTANEKLFF. The CDR3 region has the DNA TGTGCCAGCAGGGCAACAGGGACGGCTAATGAAAAACTGTTTTTT.